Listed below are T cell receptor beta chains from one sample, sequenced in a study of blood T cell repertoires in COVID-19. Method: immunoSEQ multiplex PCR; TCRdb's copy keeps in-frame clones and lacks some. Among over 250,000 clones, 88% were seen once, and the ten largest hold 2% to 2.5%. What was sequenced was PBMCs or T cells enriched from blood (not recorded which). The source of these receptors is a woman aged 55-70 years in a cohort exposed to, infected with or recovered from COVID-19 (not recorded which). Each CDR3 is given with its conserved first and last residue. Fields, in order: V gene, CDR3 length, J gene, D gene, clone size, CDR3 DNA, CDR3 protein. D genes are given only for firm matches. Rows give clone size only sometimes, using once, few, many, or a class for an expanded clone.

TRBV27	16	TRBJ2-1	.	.	TGTGCCAGCAGTTTTCTGGGCGTCGGAAGGCACAATGAGCAGTTCTTC	CASSFLGVGRHNEQFF
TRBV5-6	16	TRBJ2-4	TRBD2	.	TGTGCCAGCAGCTCCTATAGCGGGAAAATGGGAAACATTCAGTACTTC	CASSSYSGKMGNIQYF
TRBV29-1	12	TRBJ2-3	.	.	TGCAGCTCAGGGTCTGACTCAGATACGCAGTATTTT	CSSGSDSDTQYF
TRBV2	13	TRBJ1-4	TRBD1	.	TGTGCCAGCAATGACAGGGGCAGGGAAAAACTGTTTTTT	CASNDRGREKLFF
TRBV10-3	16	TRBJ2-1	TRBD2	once	TGTGCCATCAGGGGGACTAGCGCTAGCTCCTACAATGAGCAGTTCTTC	CAIRGTSASSYNEQFF
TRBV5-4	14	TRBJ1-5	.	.	TGTGCCAGCAGCTTGGCCGGGGAAGATCAGCCCCAGCATTTT	CASSLAGEDQPQHF
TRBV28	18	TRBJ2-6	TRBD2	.	TGTGCCAGCAGAGACCCGGGAGGGGGTAGCTCTGGGGCCAACGTCCTGACTTTC	CASRDPGGGSSGANVLTF
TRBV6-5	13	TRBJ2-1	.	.	TGTGCCAGCACAGGGAGGCGGGGCAATGAGCAGTTCTTC	CASTGRRGNEQFF
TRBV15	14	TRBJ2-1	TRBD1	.	TGTGCCACCAGCACAAGGGACAGCTACAATGAGCAGTTCTTC	CATSTRDSYNEQFF
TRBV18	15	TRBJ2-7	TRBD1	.	TGTGCCAGCTCACTACCGGGACAGGTGGACTACGAGCAGTACTTC	CASSLPGQVDYEQYF